Described below is a single T cell receptor beta chain sequence and its context. The antigen is not known. This record belongs to a study of T cell repertoires in cytomegalovirus infection. Study details: Selected CMV epitopes included recently identified HLA-C-restricted ones as well as well-studied HLA-B-restricted ones. Study results and caveats: In two of eight donors, the top clonotype was HLA-C-restricted CMV-specific.

Unmatched junction bases numbered 6, after V lost 2 bases and J lost 5 bases. Germline CDR1 MGHRA, CDR2 YSYEKL. The CDR3 loop spans 15 amino acids. TCRdb analysed the reads with MiXCR anew, one entry per CDR3 protein. The table includes a few hundred thousand distinct CDR3 sequences, nearly 35% detected once. This clonotype was obtained from a human donor in good health (CMV status not recorded). Some clones in this sample may be carry-over from other donors' samples. The chain links TRBV4-1 to TRBJ1-1; the match to TRBD1 covers 9 bases. The sample was cultured PBMCs, taken from culture after CMV antigen stimulation. The CDR3, as DNA: TGCGCCAGCAGCCAATCCGGGACAGGGAGGACTGAAGCTTTCTTT. It codes for CASSQSGTGRTEAFF.